This T cell receptor (beta chain) was documented in a study of T-cell reconstitution after alpha-beta-depleted transplantation in children. Findings and limits, study-wide: Some patients showed high day-60 TCRbeta diversity, which derived from surviving recipient T cells and thymic progenitors. At around two months after transplant, the alpha-beta T cells were reportedly derived from several hundred expanded clones that came from non-depleted graft cells. T-cell counts and diversity were attributed mostly to newly produced T cells one year after transplant.

With respect to this clonotype: Its antigen is as yet unknown.

Germline CDR1 is LGHDT and CDR2 is YNNKEL (reference sequence). Trimming took 5 bases from V and 6 from J; bases not matched to a gene: 5. The CDR3 is 14 amino acids. TCRbeta library preparation incorporated unique molecular identifiers. TCRdb independently ran MiXCR on the PCR reads; one entry per CDR3 protein. Of around 800,000 distinct CDR3 sequences listed, under 20% are singletons. This sequence originates from a male patient between 10 and 17 years old who had a stem cell transplant for acute lymphoblastic leukemia, so the T cells may come from the graft donor. The source was PBMCs, mostly from graft donor cells, collected 360 days after TCRalphabeta/CD19-depleted stem cell transplant. The chain recombines TRBV3-1 with TRBJ2-4; 9 bases align to TRBD2. This CDR3 is CASSEGAGGNIQYF. The CDR3 nucleotides are TGTGCCAGCAGCGAAGGAGCGGGAGGAAACATTCAGTACTTC.